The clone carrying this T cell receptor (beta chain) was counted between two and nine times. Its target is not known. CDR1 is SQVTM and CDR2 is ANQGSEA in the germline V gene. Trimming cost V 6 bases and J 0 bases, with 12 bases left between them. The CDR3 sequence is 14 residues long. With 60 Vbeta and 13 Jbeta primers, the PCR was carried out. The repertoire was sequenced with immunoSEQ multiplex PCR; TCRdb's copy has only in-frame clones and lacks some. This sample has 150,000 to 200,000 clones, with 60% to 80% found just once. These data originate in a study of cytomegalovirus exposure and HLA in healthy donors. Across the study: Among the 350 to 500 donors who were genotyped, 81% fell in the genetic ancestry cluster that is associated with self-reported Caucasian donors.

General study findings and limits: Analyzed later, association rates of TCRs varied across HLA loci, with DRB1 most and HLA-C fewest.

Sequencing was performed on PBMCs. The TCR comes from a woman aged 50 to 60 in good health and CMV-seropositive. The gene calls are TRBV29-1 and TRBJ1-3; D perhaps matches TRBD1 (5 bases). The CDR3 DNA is TGCAGCGTGACCTACAGGAGCTCTGGAAACACCATATATTTT. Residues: CSVTYRSSGNTIYF.